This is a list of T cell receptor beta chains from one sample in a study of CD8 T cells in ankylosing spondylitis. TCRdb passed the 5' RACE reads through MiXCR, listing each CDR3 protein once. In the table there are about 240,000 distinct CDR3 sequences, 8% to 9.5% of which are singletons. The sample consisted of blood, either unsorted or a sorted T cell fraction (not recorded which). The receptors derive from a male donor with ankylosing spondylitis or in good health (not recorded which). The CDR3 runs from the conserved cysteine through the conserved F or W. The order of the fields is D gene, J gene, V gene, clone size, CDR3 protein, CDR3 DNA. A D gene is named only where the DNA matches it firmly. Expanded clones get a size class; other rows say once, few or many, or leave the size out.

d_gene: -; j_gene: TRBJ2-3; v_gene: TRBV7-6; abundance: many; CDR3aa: CASSLNSGTTDTQYF; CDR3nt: TGTGCCAGCAGCTTAAACAGCGGCACAACAGATACGCAGTATTTT
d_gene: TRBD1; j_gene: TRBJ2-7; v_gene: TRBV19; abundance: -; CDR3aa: CASSPSGDSEQYF; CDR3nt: TGTGCCAGTAGCCCAAGTGGGGACAGCGAGCAGTACTTC
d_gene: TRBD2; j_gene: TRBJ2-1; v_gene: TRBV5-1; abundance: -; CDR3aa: CASSLSTWAGGLFTINEQFF; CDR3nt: TGCGCCAGCAGCTTGAGTACATGGGCGGGGGGGCTTTTTACGATAAATGAGCAGTTCTTC
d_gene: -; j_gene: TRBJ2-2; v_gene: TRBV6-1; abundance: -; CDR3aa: CASSAQANTGELFF; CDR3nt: TGTGCCAGCAGTGCCCAGGCCAACACCGGGGAGCTGTTTTTT
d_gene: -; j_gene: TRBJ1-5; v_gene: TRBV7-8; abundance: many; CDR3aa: CASSLGYGAGFNQPQHF; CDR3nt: TGTGCCAGCAGCTTAGGTTATGGGGCAGGCTTTAATCAGCCCCAGCATTTT
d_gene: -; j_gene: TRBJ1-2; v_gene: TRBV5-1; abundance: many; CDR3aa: CASSITSGGYTF; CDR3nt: TGCGCCAGCAGCATTACCTCGGGTGGCTACACCTTC
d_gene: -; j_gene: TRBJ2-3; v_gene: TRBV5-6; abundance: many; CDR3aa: CASSVQITDTQYF; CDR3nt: TGTGCCAGCAGCGTCCAGATCACAGATACGCAGTATTTT
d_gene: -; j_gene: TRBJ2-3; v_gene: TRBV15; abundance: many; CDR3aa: CATSGDRQSTDTQYF; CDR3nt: TGTGCCACCAGCGGAGACAGGCAGAGCACAGATACGCAGTATTTT
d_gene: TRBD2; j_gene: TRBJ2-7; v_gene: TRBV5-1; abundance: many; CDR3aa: CASREGTSGAYEQYF; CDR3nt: TGCGCCAGCAGAGAGGGGACTAGCGGTGCCTACGAGCAGTACTTC
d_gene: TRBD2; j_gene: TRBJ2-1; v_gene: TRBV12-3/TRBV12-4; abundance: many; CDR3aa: CASSPLAGPYNEQFF; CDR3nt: TGTGCCAGCAGTCCCCTAGCGGGGCCGTACAATGAGCAGTTCTTC
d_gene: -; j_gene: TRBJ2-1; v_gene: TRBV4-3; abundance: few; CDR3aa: CASSQDRASSYNEQFF; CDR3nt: TGCGCCAGCAGCCAAGATCGGGCATCCTCCTACAATGAGCAGTTCTTC
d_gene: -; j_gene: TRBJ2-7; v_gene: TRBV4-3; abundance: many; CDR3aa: CASSQDRPGGIGDEQYF; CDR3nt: TGCGCCAGCAGCCAAGATCGGCCAGGGGGGATAGGGGACGAGCAGTACTTC
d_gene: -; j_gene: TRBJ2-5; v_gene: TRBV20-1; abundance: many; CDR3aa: CSAREGGWETQYF; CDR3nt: TGCAGTGCTAGAGAGGGAGGTTGGGAGACCCAGTACTTC
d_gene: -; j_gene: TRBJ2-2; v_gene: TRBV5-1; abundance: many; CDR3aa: CASSLVQRNTGELFF; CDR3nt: TGCGCCAGCAGCTTGGTTCAGCGTAACACCGGGGAGCTGTTTTTT
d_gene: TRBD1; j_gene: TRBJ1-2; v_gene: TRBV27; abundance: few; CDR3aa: CASSLTRQGNYGYTF; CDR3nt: TGTGCCAGCAGTTTAACCCGACAGGGGAACTATGGCTACACCTTC
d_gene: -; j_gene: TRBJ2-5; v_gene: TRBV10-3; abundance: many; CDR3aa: CAITSGGTQYF; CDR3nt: TGTGCCATCACCTCAGGCGGGACCCAGTACTTC
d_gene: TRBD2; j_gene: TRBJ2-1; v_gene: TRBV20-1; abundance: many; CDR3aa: CSARLGLAGNNEQFF; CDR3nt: TGCAGTGCTAGATTGGGACTAGCGGGGAACAATGAGCAGTTCTTC
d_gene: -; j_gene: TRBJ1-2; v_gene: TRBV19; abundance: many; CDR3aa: CASSMVSLGGDGYTF; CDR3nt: TGTGCCAGTAGTATGGTGTCCCTCGGAGGGGACGGCTACACCTTC
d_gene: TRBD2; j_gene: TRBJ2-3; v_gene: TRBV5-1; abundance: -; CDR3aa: CASSETSGTSDTQYF; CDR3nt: TGCGCCAGCAGCGAGACTAGCGGTACATCAGATACGCAGTATTTT
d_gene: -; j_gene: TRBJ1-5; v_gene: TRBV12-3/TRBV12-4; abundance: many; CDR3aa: CASSLKRDGNQPQHF; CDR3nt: TGTGCCAGCAGTTTAAAGAGGGATGGCAATCAGCCCCAGCATTTT
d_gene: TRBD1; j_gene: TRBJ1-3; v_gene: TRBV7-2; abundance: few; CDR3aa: CASSLSNPRQGSGNTIYF; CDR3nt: TGTGCCAGCAGCCTATCGAACCCTAGACAGGGCTCTGGAAACACCATATATTTT
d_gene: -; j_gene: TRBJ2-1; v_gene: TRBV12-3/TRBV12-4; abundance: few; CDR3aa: CASTETGSYNEQFF; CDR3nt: TGTGCCAGCACCGAGACAGGCTCCTACAATGAGCAGTTCTTC
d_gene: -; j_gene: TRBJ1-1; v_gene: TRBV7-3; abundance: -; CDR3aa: CASSLKGPREATVNTEAFF; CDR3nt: TGTGCCAGCAGCTTAAAGGGGCCCAGGGAAGCTACTGTGAACACTGAAGCTTTCTTT
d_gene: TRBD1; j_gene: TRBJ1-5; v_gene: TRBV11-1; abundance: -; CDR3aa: CASSPGGTGTLRGNQPQHF; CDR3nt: TGTGCCAGCAGCCCCGGAGGGACAGGGACCCTTCGGGGCAATCAGCCCCAGCATTTT
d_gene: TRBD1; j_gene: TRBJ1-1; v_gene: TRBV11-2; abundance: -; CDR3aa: CASSRGAGGPNTEAFF; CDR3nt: TGTGCCAGCAGCCGCGGGGCAGGGGGCCCGAACACTGAAGCTTTCTTT
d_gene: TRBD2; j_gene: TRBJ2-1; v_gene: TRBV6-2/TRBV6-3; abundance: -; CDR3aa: CASSYGLAGELPYNEQFF; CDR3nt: TGTGCCAGCAGTTACGGACTAGCGGGAGAATTACCCTACAATGAGCAGTTCTTC
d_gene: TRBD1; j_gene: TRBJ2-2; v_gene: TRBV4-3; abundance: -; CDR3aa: CASSQGQGMSTGELFF; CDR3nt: TGCGCCAGCAGCCAGGGACAGGGGATGAGCACCGGGGAGCTGTTTTTT
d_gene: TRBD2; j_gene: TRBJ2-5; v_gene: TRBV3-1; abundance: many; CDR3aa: CASSPSLAAQETQYF; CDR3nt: TGTGCCAGCAGCCCCTCGCTAGCGGCTCAAGAGACCCAGTACTTC
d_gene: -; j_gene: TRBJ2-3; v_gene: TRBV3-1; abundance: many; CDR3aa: CASSQDFDGSSTDTQYF; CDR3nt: TGTGCCAGCAGCCAAGATTTCGACGGGAGTAGCACAGATACGCAGTATTTT
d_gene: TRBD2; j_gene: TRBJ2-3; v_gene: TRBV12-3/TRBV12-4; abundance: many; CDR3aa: CASSLGRGSTDTQYF; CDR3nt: TGTGCCAGCAGTTTGGGGAGGGGTAGCACAGATACGCAGTATTTT
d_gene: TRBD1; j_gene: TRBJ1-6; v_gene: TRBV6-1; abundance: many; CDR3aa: CASSRQGALNSPLHF; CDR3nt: TGTGCCAGCAGTCGACAGGGAGCTCTAAATTCACCCCTCCACTTT
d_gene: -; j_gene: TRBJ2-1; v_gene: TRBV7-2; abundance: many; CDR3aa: CASSSSRYEQFF; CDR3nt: TGTGCCAGCAGCTCATCCCGGTATGAGCAGTTCTTC
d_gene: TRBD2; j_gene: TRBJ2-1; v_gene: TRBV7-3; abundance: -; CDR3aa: CASSLVAGGPNEQFF; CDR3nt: TGTGCCAGCAGCTTAGTAGCGGGAGGGCCCAATGAGCAGTTCTTC
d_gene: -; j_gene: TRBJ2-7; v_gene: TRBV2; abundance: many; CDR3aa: CASSERNTPNEQYF; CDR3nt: TGTGCCAGCAGTGAAAGGAACACGCCGAACGAGCAGTACTTC
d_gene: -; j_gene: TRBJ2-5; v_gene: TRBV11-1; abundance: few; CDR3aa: CASSLGLLTGTLQETQYF; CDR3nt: TGTGCCAGCAGCTTAGGACTGCTAACCGGGACGCTACAAGAGACCCAGTACTTC
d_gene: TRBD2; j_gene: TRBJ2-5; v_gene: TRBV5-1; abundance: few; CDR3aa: CASSTGTSLETQYF; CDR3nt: TGCGCCAGCAGCACGGGGACTAGCCTGGAGACCCAGTACTTC
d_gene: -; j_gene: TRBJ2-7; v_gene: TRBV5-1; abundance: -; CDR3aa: CAGSPSPGSRYEQYF; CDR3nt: TGCGCCGGCAGCCCTTCTCCCGGGAGTAGGTACGAGCAGTACTTC
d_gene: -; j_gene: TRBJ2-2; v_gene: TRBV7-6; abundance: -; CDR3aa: CASSLGRLLNTGELFF; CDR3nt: TGTGCCAGCAGCTTAGGGCGCTTACTGAACACCGGGGAGCTGTTTTTT
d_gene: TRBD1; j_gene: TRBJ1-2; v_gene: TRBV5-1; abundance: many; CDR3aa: CASSPSGGGRPPGGYTF; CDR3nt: TGCGCCAGCTCCCCCTCGGGAGGGGGCAGGCCTCCTGGTGGCTACACCTTC
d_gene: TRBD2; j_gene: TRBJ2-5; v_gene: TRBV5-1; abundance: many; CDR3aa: CASSSTVLAGAETQYF; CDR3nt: TGCGCCAGCAGCTCGACCGTACTAGCGGGAGCAGAGACCCAGTACTTC
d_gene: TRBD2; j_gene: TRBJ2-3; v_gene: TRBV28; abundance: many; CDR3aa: CASSLTSGTPSTDTQYF; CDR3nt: TGTGCCAGCAGTTTGACTAGCGGGACTCCTAGCACAGATACGCAGTATTTT
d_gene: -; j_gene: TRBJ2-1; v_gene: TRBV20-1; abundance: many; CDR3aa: CSGKGGGSIYNEQFF; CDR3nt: TGCAGTGGAAAGGGAGGGGGATCTATCTACAATGAGCAGTTCTTC
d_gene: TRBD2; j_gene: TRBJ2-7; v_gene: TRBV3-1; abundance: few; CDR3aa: CASSEATTAAGEQYF; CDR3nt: TGTGCCAGCAGCGAAGCCACTACAGCAGCGGGAGAGCAGTACTTC
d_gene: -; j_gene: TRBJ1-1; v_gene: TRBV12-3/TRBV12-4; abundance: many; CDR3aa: CASSFPGRNTEAFF; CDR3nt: TGTGCCAGCAGTTTTCCAGGGAGGAACACTGAAGCTTTCTTT
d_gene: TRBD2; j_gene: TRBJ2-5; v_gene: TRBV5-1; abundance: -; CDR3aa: CASSGDYRRETQYF; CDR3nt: TGCGCCAGCAGCGGGGACTACCGAAGAGAGACCCAGTACTTC
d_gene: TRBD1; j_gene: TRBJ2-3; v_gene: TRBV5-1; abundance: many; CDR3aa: CASSFRTGVKDTQYF; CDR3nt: TGCGCCAGCAGCTTTCGGACAGGGGTGAAGGATACGCAGTATTTT
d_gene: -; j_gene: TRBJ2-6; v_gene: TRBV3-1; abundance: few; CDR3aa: CASSQFEGPRPNVLTF; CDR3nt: TGTGCCAGCAGCCAATTCGAGGGCCCCCGGCCCAACGTCCTGACTTTC
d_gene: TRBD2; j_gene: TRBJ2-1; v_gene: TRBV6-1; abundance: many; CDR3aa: CASSPASGRVNEQFF; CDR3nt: TGTGCCAGCAGCCCCGCTAGCGGGAGAGTCAATGAGCAGTTCTTC
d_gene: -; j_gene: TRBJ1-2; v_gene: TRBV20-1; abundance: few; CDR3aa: CSAVPLSTGSNYGYTF; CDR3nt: TGCAGTGCTGTCCCCCTCAGTACAGGTTCTAACTATGGCTACACCTTC
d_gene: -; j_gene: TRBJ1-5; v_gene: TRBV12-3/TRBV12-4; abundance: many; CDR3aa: CASSFRAGGNQPQHF; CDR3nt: TGTGCCAGCAGTTTTAGGGCAGGGGGCAATCAGCCCCAGCATTTT
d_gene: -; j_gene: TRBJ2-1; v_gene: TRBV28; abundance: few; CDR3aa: CASKQLAGTYNEQFF; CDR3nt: TGTGCCAGCAAACAACTAGCAGGTACCTACAATGAGCAGTTCTTC
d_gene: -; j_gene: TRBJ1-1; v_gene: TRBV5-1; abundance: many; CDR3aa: CASSLTPTGGGTEAFF; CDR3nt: TGCGCCAGCAGCTTGACCCCTACGGGGGGAGGCACTGAAGCTTTCTTT
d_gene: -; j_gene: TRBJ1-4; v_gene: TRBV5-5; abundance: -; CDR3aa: CASSRTAFATNEKLFF; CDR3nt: TGTGCCAGCAGCAGAACAGCGTTTGCAACTAATGAAAAACTGTTTTTT